This T cell receptor (beta chain) was identified in a study of shared clonotypes between healthy human individuals. Sequencing was at deep level. Template for every sorted-subset replicate PCR totaled around 200 ng DNA, 25,000 to 35,000 T cell genomes. Assay used: immunoSEQ multiplex PCR; TCRdb lists only in-frame clones, some missing. The sample lists approximately 340,000 clones, 74% seen once, with 10% in the top ten. Of note for this clone: Its matching antigen is unknown.

Study-wide points: Sequencing depth was a factor that was expected to affect clonotype sharing among donors.

Both subsets, CD45RA+ naive and CD45RA-negative memory, were split from the CD4+ cells. The CDR3 contains 14 residues. Germline assignment: CDR1 SGHNT and CDR2 YYREEE (reference sequence). Deletions cut 4 bases from V and 10 bases from J, with 18 bases between. The chain employs TRBV5-4 and TRBJ2-1, with D unclear. The sample taken for sequencing was memory CD4+ T cells sorted from blood. Subset described: CD45RA-negative fraction. The receptor was isolated from a man under 40 in good health. The CDR3 nucleotides read TGTGCCAGCAGCCCGTCAACCCTATTCGGGGAGCAGTTCTTC. This encodes CASSPSTLFGEQFF.